Listed here are 27 T cell receptor beta chains from one sample, sequenced in a study of OX40 agonist ivuxolimab in advanced cancers. TCRdb's table, derived via immunoSEQ multiplex PCR, lists solely in-frame clones and lacks some. The data contain 150,000 to 180,000 clones, roughly 92% of them singletons. Sequenced here: CD4+ or CD8+ T cells sorted from blood, sampled in a trial of the OX40 agonist ivuxolimab. These receptors originate from an adult with an advanced solid tumor such as melanoma, head and neck, liver or kidney cancer.

The rearrangement uses TRBV4-1 and TRBJ2-5; TRBD2 agrees at 7 bases. The CDR3 runs to 16 residues. Germline-derived CDR1 and CDR2 are MGHRA and YSYEKL. V lost 0 bases, J lost 3 bases, and 7 bases stayed unmatched. The CDR3 here is CASSQEGTILKETQYF. In DNA form, the CDR3 reads TGCGCCAGCAGCCAAGAAGGGACTATCCTCAAAGAGACCCAGTACTTC.

This chain uses TRBV4-1 with TRBJ1-2; tentatively, D is TRBD1 (5 bases). Trimming took 0 bases from V and 2 from J, leaving 10 bases between them. The CDR3 contains 15 residues. Germline V gives CDR1 MGHRA, CDR2 YSYEKL. The CDR3 DNA is TGCGCCAGCAGCCAAGACCCAGGGTGGAACTATGGCTACACCTTC. Translation gives CASSQDPGWNYGYTF.

The chain recombines TRBV6-1 with TRBJ1-5, with D possibly being TRBD1 (6 bases). CDR1 MNHNS and CDR2 SASEGT come from the germline V gene. CDR3 length: 16 residues. The ends were cut back, 1 base at V and 6 bases at J, with 16 bases in the middle. The CDR3 DNA is TGTGCCAGCAGTGAAGATCAGGGGCTCCCGGTTCAGCCCCAGCATTTT. Encoded protein: CASSEDQGLPVQPQHF.

V and J are TRBV5-5 and TRBJ2-2; a weak D match, TRBD2 (6 bases). Germline CDR1 is SGHKS and CDR2 is YYEKEE (reference sequence). V dropped 0 bases and J dropped 1 base, with 10 bases sitting between them. The CDR3 totals 16 residues. CDR3 sequence (DNA): TGTGCCAGCAGCTTGGCCCCGGGGGTGAACACCGGGGAGCTGTTTTTT. Protein sequence: CASSLAPGVNTGELFF.

The V and J genes are TRBV7-3 and TRBJ2-7; 8 nucleotides line up with TRBD2. Germline CDR1 and CDR2: SGHTA and FQGTGA. V was clipped by 5 bases and J by 2 bases; unmatched bases: 5. The CDR3 is 14 amino acids. The CDR3 coding sequence is TGTGCCAGCAGCGTCACTAGCGGTACCTACGAGCAGTACTTC. It specifies CASSVTSGTYEQYF. Together with reference TRBV7-3 and TRBJ2-7, the CDR3 gives the full variable domain: GAGVSQTPSNKVTEKGKYVELRCDPISGHTALYWYRQSLGQGPEFLIYFQGTGAADDSGLPNDRFFAVRPEGSVSTLKIQRTERGDSAVYLCASSVTSGTYEQYFGPGTRLTVT.

This clone was found once. The V and J genes are TRBV5-1 and TRBJ2-7; weak D call: TRBD2 (6 bases). Germline CDR1 is SGHRS and CDR2 is YFSETQ. V was cut by 9 bases and J by 2 bases, with 18 bases left in between. There are 14 residues in the CDR3. CDR3 region: CATRVEGGTYEQYF. The CDR3 nucleotides read TGCGCCACCCGAGTCGAGGGAGGCACCTACGAGCAGTACTTC.

J is TRBJ1-3 and V is TRBV11-2; D unresolved. Germline V gives CDR1 SGHAT, CDR2 FQNNGV. The CDR3 has 15 amino acids. The V and J ends lost 5 bases and 4 bases respectively, with 15 bases between them. CDR3 DNA: TGTGCCAGCAGCCGGAGACCGGGCTCAGGAAACACCATATATTTT. Protein sequence: CASSRRPGSGNTIYF.

This clone has only a few counts. The chain is built from TRBV9 and TRBJ2-5, with TRBD2 identical over 13 bases. Trimming cost V 0 bases and J 5 bases; bases outside gene matches: 13. The CDR3 is 19 amino acids. Germline CDR1 is SGDLS and CDR2 is YYNGEE. CDR3 in DNA: TGTGCCAGCAGCGTAGGAGCCGCCCCGGGACTAGCGGGGTATGAGACCCAGTACTTC. Protein: CASSVGAAPGLAGYETQYF.

The genes are TRBV28 and TRBJ2-5; D may correspond to TRBD1 or TRBD2 (5 bases each). CDR1 is MDHEN and CDR2 is SYDVKM in the germline V gene. The CDR3 has 14 residues. Trimming took 6 bases from V and 5 from J, leaving 16 bases between them. CDR3 nucleotide sequence: TGTGCCAGCAGCCATGAGGGCTGGGGGGAGACCCAGTACTTC. Translation gives CASSHEGWGETQYF.

This sequence joins TRBV6-5 and TRBJ2-1; maybe TRBD2 (6 bases). CDR1 is MNHEY and CDR2 is SVGAGI in the germline V gene. V lost 7 bases and J 11 bases, leaving 18 bases between the germline ends. The CDR3 has 13 amino acids. The CDR3 nucleotides are TGTGCCAGCATCGGGTGGGGCGGGATAAAGCAGTTCTTC. It codes for CASIGWGGIKQFF.

The chain couples TRBV5-4 to TRBJ2-7; 10 bases are a match to TRBD1. The CDR3 extends over 15 amino acids. Germline CDR1 SGHNT, CDR2 YYREEE (reference sequence). Trimming cost V 3 bases and J 2 bases; bases outside gene matches: 5. The CDR3 nucleotides are TGTGCCAGCAGCTACACCGGGACAGGGGCCTACGAGCAGTACTTC. It encodes CASSYTGTGAYEQYF.

The chain uses TRBV6-5 and TRBJ2-7; TRBD1 might be the D (5 bases). Trimming shortened V by 0 bases and J by 11 bases, and 17 bases separated the two germline ends. Germline V gives CDR1 MNHEY, CDR2 SVGAGI. This CDR3 region has 14 residues. CDR3 loop: CASSYSQGRIFEYF. CDR3 in DNA: TGTGCCAGCAGTTACTCGCAGGGTCGGATTTTCGAGTACTTC.

This sequence joins TRBV18 and TRBJ2-7, with 11 bases aligning to TRBD2. The CDR3 sequence is 15 residues long. Looked up from germline, CDR1 is KGHSH and CDR2 is LQKENI. V gave up 5 bases and J gave up 5 bases; unmatched junction bases: 8. CDR3 coding DNA: TGTGCCAGCTCAACGACTAGCGGGGTGCTGCACGAGCAGTACTTC. This gives the protein CASSTTSGVLHEQYF.

The J gene is TRBJ1-2, the V gene TRBV9; tentative D call: TRBD1 (5 bases). Trimming took 3 bases from V and 4 from J, leaving 10 bases between them. CDR1 is SGDLS and CDR2 is YYNGEE in the germline V gene. CDR3 size: 13 residues. Written as DNA, the CDR3 is TGTGCCAGCAGCGCCGGGACGGCCTATGGCTACACCTTC. This gives the protein CASSAGTAYGYTF.

This chain joins TRBV4-3 and TRBJ2-1, with a weak D call TRBD2 (6 bases). The CDR3 extends over 18 amino acids. Trimming shortened V by 1 base and J by 8 bases, and 24 bases separated the two germline ends. Germline assignment: CDR1 LGHNA and CDR2 YSLEER. The CDR3 spells CASSQGQIMDYPGDEQFF. For the CDR3, the DNA is TGCGCCAGCAGCCAAGGGCAGATTATGGACTACCCAGGAGATGAGCAGTTCTTC.

The chain couples TRBV5-1 to TRBJ2-5; 8 bases line up with TRBD2. This CDR3 comprises 13 residues. J was trimmed by 5 bases and V by 4 bases; bases with no gene match: 4. In germline, CDR1 is SGHRS, CDR2 YFSETQ. CDR3 region: CASSLGGGETQYF. Here the CDR3 DNA reads TGCGCCAGCAGCCTCGGGGGGGGCGAGACCCAGTACTTC.

This rearrangement joins TRBV2 to TRBJ1-2; maybe TRBD1 (5 bases). Germline V gene sequence: CDR1 SNHLY, CDR2 FYNNEI. This CDR3 is 13 amino acids long. The V and J ends lost 6 bases and 2 bases respectively, with 10 bases between them. The DNA of the CDR3 is TGTGCCAGCAGATCCACAGGAAACTATGGCTACACCTTC. Its translation: CASRSTGNYGYTF.

The chain combines TRBV21-1 with TRBJ1-4; TRBD1 was called by the table and not checked on the DNA. TRBV21-1 is deemed a pseudogene. The CDR3 is 14 residues long. The DNA for the CDR3 is TGTGCCAGCAGCATGGCCAGGGGGCGTGAAAAACTGTTTTTT. Amino acids: CASSMARGREKLFF.

The genes are TRBV11-2 and TRBJ2-3, with 7 positions matching TRBD2. V was clipped by 3 bases and J by 5 bases; unmatched bases: 11. Germline CDR1 SGHAT, CDR2 FQNNGV. This CDR3 is built from 16 residues. The CDR3 region is CASSFGHGGMVDTQYF. CDR3 nucleotide sequence: TGTGCCAGCAGCTTTGGACACGGGGGGATGGTAGATACGCAGTATTTT.

The chain has TRBV4-2 and TRBJ2-6, with a weak D call TRBD1 (6 bases). The CDR3 extends over 16 amino acids. CDR1 and CDR2 from the germline V gene are LGHNA and YNFKEQ. V lost 0 bases to trimming and J lost 4 bases, with 10 bases between them. In nucleotides, the CDR3 is TGTGCCAGCAGCCAAGACCAGGGGATCGGGGCCAACGTCCTGACTTTC. Protein: CASSQDQGIGANVLTF.

The chain joins TRBV5-6 to TRBJ2-3, with 7 positions matching TRBD2. With 4 bases clipped from V and 4 bases from J, the junction kept 12 bases outside the gene matches. The CDR3 covers 16 residues. Germline values: CDR1 SGHDT, CDR2 YYEEEE. CDR3 protein: CASSLYGTTPPDTQYF. For the CDR3, the DNA is TGTGCCAGCAGCCTTTACGGGACTACCCCCCCAGATACGCAGTATTTT.

V usage is TRBV27 and J usage is TRBJ2-7; TRBD1 aligns across 11 bases. The germline V gene encodes CDR1 MNHEY and CDR2 SMNVEV (reference sequence). V was clipped by 5 bases and J by 6 bases; unmatched bases: 6. CDR3 size: 14 residues. The CDR3 is CASSEDRGLGEQYF. Written as DNA, the CDR3 is TGTGCCAGCAGTGAGGACAGGGGGCTAGGCGAGCAGTACTTC.

This rearrangement joins TRBV6-6 to TRBJ1-2, with TRBD1 matching 8 bases. Germline CDR1 and CDR2: MNHNY and SVGAGI (reference sequence). The ends lost 5 bases at V and 4 bases at J; junction bases unmatched: 9. This CDR3 contains 15 residues. CDR3 loop: CASSGGQDRFYGYTF. The CDR3 region has the DNA TGTGCCAGCAGTGGGGGACAGGACCGTTTCTATGGCTACACCTTC.

V usage is TRBV27 and J usage is TRBJ2-7; TRBD1 matches 9 bases. Germline CDR1 MNHEY, CDR2 SMNVEV (reference sequence). V lost 5 bases, J lost 4 bases, and 6 bases stayed unmatched. This CDR3 spans 14 amino acids. CDR3 DNA sequence: TGTGCCAGCAGTAGAGGGACAGGGAGATACGAGCAGTACTTC. Protein product: CASSRGTGRYEQYF.

V is TRBV9 and J is TRBJ2-2; tentatively, D is TRBD1 (7 bases). Per germline, CDR1 SGDLS and CDR2 YYNGEE. The CDR3 extends over 16 amino acids. V was trimmed by 3 bases and J by 5 bases, leaving 17 bases between them. DNA for the CDR3: TGTGCCAGCAGCGCCTTGGAGGGGGCTGGGACCGGGGAGCTGTTTTTT. Encoded protein: CASSALEGAGTGELFF.

V usage is TRBV28 and J usage is TRBJ2-5; weak D call: TRBD2 (5 bases). The end of the DNA aligns better with TRBJ2-7, so the J call may be wrong. There are 15 residues in the CDR3. Germline CDR1 is MDHEN and CDR2 is SYDVKM. Here the CDR3 DNA reads TGTGCCAGCAGTTTGGCCGGGGAAAGCTCCTACGAGCAGTACTTC. Its translation: CASSLAGESSYEQYF.

V and J are TRBV5-1 and TRBJ1-1; a possible D gene is TRBD1 (5 bases). The CDR3 totals 16 residues. Germline-derived CDR1 and CDR2 are SGHRS and YFSETQ. Trimming removed 1 base at V and 4 bases at J, with 17 bases between. The CDR3 DNA reads as TGCGCCAGCAGCTTGTTGGGGCTGGCGATGAGCACTGAAGCTTTCTTT. It translates to CASSLLGLAMSTEAFF.